The clone carrying this T cell receptor (beta chain) was observed many times. TCR beta CDR3 region amplification was performed from RNA transcripts. First-round RT-PCR targeting the TCR CDR3 was performed with the HTBI primer set. TCRdb re-called the multiplex PCR reads through MiXCR, storing one row per CDR3 protein. The sample shows around 340,000 distinct CDR3 sequences, around a fifth of them seen only once. Patients were aged 18 to 65, had disease duration under 2 months, and had newly diagnosed hyperthyroidism. In making diagnoses, clinical symptoms, serum thyroxine and TRAb, thyroid ultrasound and orbital computed tomography were all used. CDR3 size: 14 residues. The ends were cut back, 5 bases at V and 9 bases at J, with 17 bases in the middle. The data originate from a study of T cells in Graves' hyperthyroidism and ophthalmopathy.

The TCR sequence derives from a woman between 45 and 65 years old with Graves' hyperthyroidism. Sequenced material: blood. The chain employs TRBV12-3 or TRBV12-4 and TRBJ2-4, with D possibly being TRBD1 or TRBD2 (5 bases each). The CDR3 region has the DNA TGTGCCAGCAGTCCACCCGGACGTGGGGGCATTCAGTACTTC. Translation gives CASSPPGRGGIQYF.